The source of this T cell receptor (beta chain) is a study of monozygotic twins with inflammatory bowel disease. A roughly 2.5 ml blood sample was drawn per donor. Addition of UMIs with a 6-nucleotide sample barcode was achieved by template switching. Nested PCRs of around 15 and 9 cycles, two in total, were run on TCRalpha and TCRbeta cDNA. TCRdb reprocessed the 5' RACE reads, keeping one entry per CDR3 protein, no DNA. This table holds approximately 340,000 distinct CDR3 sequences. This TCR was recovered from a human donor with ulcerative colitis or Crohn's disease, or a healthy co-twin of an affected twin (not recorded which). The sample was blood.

CDR3 residues: CASSQAGGEAFF. This chain connects TRBV3-1 to TRBJ1-1; the D call of TRBD1 rests on TCRdb alone, since no DNA is present to check it. Germline CDR1 reads LGHDT; CDR2 reads YNNKEL (reference sequence). The CDR3 has 12 residues.